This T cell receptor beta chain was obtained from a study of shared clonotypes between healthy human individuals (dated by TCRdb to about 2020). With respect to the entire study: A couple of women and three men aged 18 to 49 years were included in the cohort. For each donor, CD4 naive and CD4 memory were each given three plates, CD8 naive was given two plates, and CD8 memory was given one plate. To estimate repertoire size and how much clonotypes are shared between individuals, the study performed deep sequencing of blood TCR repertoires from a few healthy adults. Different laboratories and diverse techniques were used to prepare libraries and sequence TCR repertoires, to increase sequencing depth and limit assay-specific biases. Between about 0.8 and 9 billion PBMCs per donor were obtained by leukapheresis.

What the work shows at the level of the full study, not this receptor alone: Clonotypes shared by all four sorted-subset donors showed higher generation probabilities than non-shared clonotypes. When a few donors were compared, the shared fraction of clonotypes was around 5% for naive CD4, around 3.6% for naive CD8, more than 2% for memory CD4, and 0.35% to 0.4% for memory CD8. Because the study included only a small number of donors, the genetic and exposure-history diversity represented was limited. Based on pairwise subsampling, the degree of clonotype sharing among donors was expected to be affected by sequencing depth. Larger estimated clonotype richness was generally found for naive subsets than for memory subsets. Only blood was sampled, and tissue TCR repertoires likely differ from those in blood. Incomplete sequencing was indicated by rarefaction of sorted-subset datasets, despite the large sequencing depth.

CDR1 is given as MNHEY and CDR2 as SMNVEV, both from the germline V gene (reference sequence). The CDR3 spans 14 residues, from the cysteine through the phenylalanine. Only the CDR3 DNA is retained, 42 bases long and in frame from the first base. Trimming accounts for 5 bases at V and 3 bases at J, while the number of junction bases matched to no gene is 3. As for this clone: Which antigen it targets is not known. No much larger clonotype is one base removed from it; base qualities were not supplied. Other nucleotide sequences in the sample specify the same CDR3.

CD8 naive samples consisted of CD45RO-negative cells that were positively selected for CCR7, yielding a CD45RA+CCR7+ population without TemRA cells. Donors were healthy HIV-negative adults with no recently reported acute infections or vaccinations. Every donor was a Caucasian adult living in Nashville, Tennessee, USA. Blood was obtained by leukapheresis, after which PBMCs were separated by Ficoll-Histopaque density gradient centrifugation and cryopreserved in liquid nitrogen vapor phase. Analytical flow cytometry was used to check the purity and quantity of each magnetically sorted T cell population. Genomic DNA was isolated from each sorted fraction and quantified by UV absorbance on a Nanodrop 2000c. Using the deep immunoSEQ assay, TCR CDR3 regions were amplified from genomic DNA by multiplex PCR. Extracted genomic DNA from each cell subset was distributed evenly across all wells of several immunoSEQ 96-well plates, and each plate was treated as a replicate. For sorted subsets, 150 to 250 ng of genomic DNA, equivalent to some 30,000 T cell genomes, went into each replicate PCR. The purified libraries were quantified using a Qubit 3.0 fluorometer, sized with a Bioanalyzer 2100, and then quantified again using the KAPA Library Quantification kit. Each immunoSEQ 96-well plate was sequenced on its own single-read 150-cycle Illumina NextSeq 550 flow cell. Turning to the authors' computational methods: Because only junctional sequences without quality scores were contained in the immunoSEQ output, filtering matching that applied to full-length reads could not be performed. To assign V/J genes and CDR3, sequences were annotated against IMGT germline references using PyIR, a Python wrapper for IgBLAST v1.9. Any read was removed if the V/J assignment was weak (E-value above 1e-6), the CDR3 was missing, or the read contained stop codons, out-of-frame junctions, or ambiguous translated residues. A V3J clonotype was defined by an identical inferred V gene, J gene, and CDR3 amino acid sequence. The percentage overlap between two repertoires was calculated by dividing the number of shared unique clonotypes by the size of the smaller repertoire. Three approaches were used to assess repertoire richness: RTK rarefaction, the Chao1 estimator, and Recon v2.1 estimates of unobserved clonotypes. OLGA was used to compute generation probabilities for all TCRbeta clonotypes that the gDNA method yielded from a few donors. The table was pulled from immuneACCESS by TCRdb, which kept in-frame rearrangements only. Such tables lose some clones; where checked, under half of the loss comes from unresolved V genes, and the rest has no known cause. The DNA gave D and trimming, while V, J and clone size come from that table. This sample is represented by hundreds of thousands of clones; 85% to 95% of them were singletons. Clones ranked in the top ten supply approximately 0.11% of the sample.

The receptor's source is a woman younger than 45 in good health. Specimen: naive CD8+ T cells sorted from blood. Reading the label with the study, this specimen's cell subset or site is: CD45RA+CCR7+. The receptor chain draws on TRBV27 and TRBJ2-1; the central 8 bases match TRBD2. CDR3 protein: CASSPSGSYNEQFF. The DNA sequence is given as TGTGCCAGCAGTCCAAGCGGGAGCTACAATGAGCAGTTCTTC.